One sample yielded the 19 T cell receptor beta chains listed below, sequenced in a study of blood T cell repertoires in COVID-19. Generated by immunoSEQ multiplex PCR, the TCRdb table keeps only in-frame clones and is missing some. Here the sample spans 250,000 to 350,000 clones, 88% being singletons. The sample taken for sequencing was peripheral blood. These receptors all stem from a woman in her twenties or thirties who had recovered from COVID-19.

CDR3 region: CASGGLNRGYEQFF. The CDR3 DNA follows: TGTGCCAGCGGAGGACTAAACCGCGGGTATGAGCAGTTCTTC. The rearrangement links TRBV5-4 to TRBJ2-1; D may be TRBD2 (6 bases). Looked up from germline, CDR1 is SGHNT and CDR2 is YYREEE (reference sequence). The germline V and J ends were trimmed by 7 bases and 8 bases, with 19 bases remaining between them. The CDR3 covers 14 residues.

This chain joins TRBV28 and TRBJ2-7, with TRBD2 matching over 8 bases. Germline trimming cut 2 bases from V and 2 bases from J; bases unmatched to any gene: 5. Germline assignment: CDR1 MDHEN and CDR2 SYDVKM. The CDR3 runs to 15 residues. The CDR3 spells CASSLGVAGTYEQYF. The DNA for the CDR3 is TGTGCCAGCAGTTTAGGGGTAGCGGGGACCTACGAGCAGTACTTC.

DNA of the CDR3: TGTGCCAGCAAAACCGGGGGGGGGACTGAAGCTTTCTTT. It codes for CASKTGGGTEAFF. The chain combines TRBV3-1 (or the pseudogene TRBV3-2) with TRBJ1-1; D may be TRBD1 (5 bases). This CDR3 spans 13 amino acids. Trimming removed 7 bases from V and 5 bases from J, with 14 bases in between. Germline assignment: CDR1 LGHDT and CDR2 YNNKEL (reference sequence).

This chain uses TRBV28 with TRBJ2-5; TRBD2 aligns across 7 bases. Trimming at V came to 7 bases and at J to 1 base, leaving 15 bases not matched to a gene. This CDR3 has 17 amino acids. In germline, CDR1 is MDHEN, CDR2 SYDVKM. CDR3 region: CASNSYTGGMFQETQYF. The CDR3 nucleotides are TGTGCCAGCAACTCTTATACGGGGGGTATGTTCCAAGAGACCCAGTACTTC.

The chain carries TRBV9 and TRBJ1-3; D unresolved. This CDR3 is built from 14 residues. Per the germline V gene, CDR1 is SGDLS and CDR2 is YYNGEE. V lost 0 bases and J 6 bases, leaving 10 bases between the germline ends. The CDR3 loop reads CASSVGGNENTIYF. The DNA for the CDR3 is TGTGCCAGCAGCGTAGGAGGGAACGAAAACACCATATATTTT.

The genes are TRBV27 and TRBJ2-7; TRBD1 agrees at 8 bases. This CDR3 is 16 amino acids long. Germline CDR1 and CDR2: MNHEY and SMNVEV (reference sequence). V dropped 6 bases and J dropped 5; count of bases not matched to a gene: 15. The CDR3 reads CASSLLSETGAHEQYF. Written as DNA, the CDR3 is TGTGCCAGCAGCCTTTTATCCGAGACAGGGGCCCACGAGCAGTACTTC.

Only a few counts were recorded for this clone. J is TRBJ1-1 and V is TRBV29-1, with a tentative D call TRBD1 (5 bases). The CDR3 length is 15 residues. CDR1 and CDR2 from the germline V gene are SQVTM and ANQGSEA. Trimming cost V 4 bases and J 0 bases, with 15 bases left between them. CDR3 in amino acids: CSVAPGWGMNTEAFF. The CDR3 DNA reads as TGCAGCGTTGCCCCAGGGTGGGGAATGAACACTGAAGCTTTCTTT.

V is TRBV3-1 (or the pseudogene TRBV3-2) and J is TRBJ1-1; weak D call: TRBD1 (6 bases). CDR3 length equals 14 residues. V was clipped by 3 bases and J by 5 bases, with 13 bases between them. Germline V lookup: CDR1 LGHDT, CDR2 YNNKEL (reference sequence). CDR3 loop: CASSHRGEGTEAFF. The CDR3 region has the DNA TGTGCCAGCAGCCACAGGGGTGAGGGGACTGAAGCTTTCTTT.

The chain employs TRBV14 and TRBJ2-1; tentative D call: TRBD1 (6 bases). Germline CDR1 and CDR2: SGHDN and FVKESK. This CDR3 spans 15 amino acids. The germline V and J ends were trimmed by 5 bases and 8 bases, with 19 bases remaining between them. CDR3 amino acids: CASSYTGHPSDEQFF. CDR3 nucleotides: TGTGCCAGCAGCTATACGGGACACCCCAGCGATGAGCAGTTCTTC.

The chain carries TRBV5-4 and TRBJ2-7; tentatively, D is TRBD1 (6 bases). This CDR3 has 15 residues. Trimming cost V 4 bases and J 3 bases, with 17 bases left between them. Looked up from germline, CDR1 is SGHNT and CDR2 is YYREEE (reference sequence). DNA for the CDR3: TGTGCCAGCAGCGCCTACAGGGCTGGGGGCTACGAGCAGTACTTC. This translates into CASSAYRAGGYEQYF. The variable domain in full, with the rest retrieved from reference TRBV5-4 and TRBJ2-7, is ETGVTQSPTHLIKTRGQQVTLRCSSQSGHNTVSWYQQALGQGPQFIFQYYREEENGRGNFPPRFSGLQFPNYSSELNVNALELDDSALYLCASSAYRAGGYEQYFGPGTRLTVT.

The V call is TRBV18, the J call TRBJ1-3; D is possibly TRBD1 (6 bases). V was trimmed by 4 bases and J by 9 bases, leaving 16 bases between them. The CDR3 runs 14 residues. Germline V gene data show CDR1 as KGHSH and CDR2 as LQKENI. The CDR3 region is CASSQQGIGGTIYF. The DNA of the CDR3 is TGTGCCAGCTCACAACAGGGTATCGGAGGCACCATATATTTT.

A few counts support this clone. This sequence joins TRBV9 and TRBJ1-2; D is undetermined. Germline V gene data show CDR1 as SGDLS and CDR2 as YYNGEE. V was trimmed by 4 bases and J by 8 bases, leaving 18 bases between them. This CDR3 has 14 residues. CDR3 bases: TGTGCCAGCAGCCCTCGACACGGCGGGAGGGGCTACACCTTC. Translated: CASSPRHGGRGYTF.

The DNA for the CDR3 is TGCGCCAGCAGCTTGCTCGCTTTGGCACCGGGACAGGGGGCAACCGGGGAGCTGTTTTTT. Translating gives CASSLLALAPGQGATGELFF. The J gene is TRBJ2-2, the V gene TRBV5-1; 12 bases align to TRBD1. V was pared by 1 base and J by 5 bases, with 15 bases of the junction left unmatched. The CDR3 covers 20 residues. CDR1 SGHRS and CDR2 YFSETQ come from the germline V gene. Full variable domain (outside the CDR3, taken from reference TRBV5-1 and TRBJ2-2): KAGVTQTPRYLIKTRGQQVTLSCSPISGHRSVSWYQQTPGQGLQFLFEYFSETQRNKGNFPGRFSGRQFSNSRSEMNVSTLELGDSALYLCASSLLALAPGQGATGELFFGEGSRLTVL.

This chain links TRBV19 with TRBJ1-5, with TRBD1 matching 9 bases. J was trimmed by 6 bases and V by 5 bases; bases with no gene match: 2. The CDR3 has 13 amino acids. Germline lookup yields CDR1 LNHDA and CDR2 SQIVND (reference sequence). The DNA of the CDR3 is TGTGCCAGTAGTTCGGACAGGGGTCAGCCCCAGCATTTT. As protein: CASSSDRGQPQHF.

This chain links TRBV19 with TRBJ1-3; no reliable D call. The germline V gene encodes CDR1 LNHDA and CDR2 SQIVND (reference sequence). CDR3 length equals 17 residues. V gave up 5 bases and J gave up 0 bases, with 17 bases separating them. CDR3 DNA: TGTGCCAGTAGTGCATCTGTCCTCGGTTACTCTGGAAACACCATATATTTT. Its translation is CASSASVLGYSGNTIYF.

Here the CDR3 reads CASSRGGDSNGETQYF. In DNA form, the CDR3 reads TGCGCCAGCAGCCGAGGTGGCGACTCCAACGGGGAGACCCAGTACTTC. The rearrangement joins TRBV5-1 to TRBJ2-5; D gene ambiguous. Germline V gene sequence: CDR1 SGHRS, CDR2 YFSETQ. V was cut by 4 bases and J by 5 bases, with 21 bases left in between. The CDR3 loop spans 16 amino acids.

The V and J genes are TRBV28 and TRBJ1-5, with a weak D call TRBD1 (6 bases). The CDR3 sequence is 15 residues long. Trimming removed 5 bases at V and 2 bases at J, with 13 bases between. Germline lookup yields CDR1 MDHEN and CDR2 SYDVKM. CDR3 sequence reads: CASSARQDGNQPQHF. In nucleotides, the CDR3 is TGTGCCAGCAGTGCTCGACAGGACGGCAATCAGCCCCAGCATTTT.

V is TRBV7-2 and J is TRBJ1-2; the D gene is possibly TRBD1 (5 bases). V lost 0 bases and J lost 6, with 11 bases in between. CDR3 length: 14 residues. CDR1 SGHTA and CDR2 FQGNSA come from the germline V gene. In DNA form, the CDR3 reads TGTGCCAGCAGCTTAGCGTGGCAGGGCGATGGCTACACCTTC. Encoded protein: CASSLAWQGDGYTF.

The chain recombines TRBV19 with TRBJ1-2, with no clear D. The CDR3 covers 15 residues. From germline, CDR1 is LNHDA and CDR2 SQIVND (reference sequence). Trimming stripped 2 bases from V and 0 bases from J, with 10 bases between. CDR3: CASSIRQASNYGYTF. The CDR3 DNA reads TGTGCCAGTAGTATACGTCAGGCGTCTAACTATGGCTACACCTTC.